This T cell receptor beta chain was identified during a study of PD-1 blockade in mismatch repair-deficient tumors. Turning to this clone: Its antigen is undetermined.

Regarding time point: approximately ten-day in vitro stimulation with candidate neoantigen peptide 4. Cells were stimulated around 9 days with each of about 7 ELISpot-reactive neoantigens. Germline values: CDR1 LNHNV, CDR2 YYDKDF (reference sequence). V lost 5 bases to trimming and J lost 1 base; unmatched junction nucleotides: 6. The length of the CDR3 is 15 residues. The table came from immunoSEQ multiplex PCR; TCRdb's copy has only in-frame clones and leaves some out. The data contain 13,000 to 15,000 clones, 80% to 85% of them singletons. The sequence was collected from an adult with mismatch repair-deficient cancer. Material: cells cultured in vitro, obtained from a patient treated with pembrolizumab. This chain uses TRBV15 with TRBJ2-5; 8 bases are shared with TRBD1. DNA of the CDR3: TGTGCCACCAGCGGGGGACAGGTAATCCAAGAGACCCAGTACTTC. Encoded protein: CATSGGQVIQETQYF. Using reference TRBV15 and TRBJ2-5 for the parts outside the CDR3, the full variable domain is DAMVIQNPRYQVTQFGKPVTLSCSQTLNHNVMYWYQQKSSQAPKLLFHYYDKDFNNEADTPDNFQSRRPNTSFCFLDIRSPGLGDTAMYLCATSGGQVIQETQYFGPGTRLLVL.